This note documents a single T cell receptor beta chain sequence. This clonotype showed up just a few times. Its antigen target is currently unknown. Per-base qualities were not stored, and no clone one base away is much larger. The data originate from a study of T-cell reconstitution after alpha-beta-depleted transplantation in children (dated by TCRdb to 2015 to 2016). In terms of the full investigation: T-cell immune reconstitution after TCRalphabeta/CD19-depleted allogeneic hematopoietic cell transplantation in children was quantitatively tracked in the study by means of TCR repertoire profiling.

CDR1 SGHTA and CDR2 FQGNSA were looked up in the germline V gene. The CDR3, cysteine through phenylalanine, is 15 amino acids long. The CDR3 DNA has 45 bases and is translated from base 1. Germline trimming: 2 bases from V, 6 bases from J; junction bases outside gene matches: 7. Library preparation used PCR. Sequencer: Illumina HiSeq 2500. TCR library preparation used molecular barcoding, with unique molecular identifiers applied to normalize quantification of the TCRbeta repertoire. Clones were called with MiXCR by TCRdb after fastp trimmed the public reads at Q25, and only in-frame beta chains were retained. Here each entry gathers all rows of one CDR3 protein and keeps the most common genes and DNA. Counted in this sample were around 370,000 distinct CDR3 sequences; 10% of them appeared once. The top ten clones comprise around 2.3% of the sample.

Sequenced material: PBMCs from the stem cell graft donor, taken from the stem cell graft. The rearrangement joined TRBV7-2 to TRBJ2-1, with TRBD2 matching 7 junction bases. The sequence came from a human donor who donated a stem cell graft to a child with acute lymphoblastic leukemia. At the DNA level, the sequence is TGTGCCAGCAGCTTACAGGGCCGCGGGGGCAATGAGCAGTTCTTC. Its translation reads: CASSLQGRGGNEQFF.